This TCR beta chain was obtained from a study of OX40 agonist ivuxolimab in advanced cancers. TCRdb keeps only in-frame clones here, not all; method: immunoSEQ multiplex PCR. The sample contains 55,000 to 70,000 clones, 80% to 85% of which appear only once. The CDR3 runs to 11 residues. Germline CDR1 reads ENHRY; CDR2 reads SYGVKD. V was pared by 3 bases and J by 4 bases, with 3 bases between. This chain uses TRBV10-3 with TRBJ1-1; D is undetermined. This material consisted of CD4+ or CD8+ T cells sorted from blood, taken in a trial of the OX40 agonist ivuxolimab. The clonotype comes from an adult with an advanced solid tumor such as melanoma, head and neck, liver or kidney cancer. DNA for the CDR3: TGTGCCATCAGTGACAGCACTGAAGCTTTCTTT. As protein: CAISDSTEAFF.